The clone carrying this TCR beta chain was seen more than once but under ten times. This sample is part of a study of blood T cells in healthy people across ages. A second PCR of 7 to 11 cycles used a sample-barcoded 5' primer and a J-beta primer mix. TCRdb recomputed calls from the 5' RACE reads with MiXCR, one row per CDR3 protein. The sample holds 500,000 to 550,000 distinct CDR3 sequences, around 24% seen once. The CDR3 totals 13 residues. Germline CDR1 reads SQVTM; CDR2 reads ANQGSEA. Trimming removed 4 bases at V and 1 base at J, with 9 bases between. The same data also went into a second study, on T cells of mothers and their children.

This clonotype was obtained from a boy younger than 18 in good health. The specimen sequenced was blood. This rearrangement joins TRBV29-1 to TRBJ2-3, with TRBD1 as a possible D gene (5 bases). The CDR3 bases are TGCAGCGTTGGGGGCAAGGGCACAGATACGCAGTATTTT. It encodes CSVGGKGTDTQYF.